The rows below give T cell receptor beta chains drawn from one sample of a study of cytomegalovirus exposure and HLA in healthy donors. TCRdb's copy holds only in-frame clones and misses some; the assay was immunoSEQ multiplex PCR. The table has around 140,000 clones, around three fifths seen once; the top ten hold approximately 1.7%. Sample: PBMCs. Receptors originate from a male donor in good health and CMV-seronegative. The CDR3 runs from the conserved cysteine through the conserved F or W. Fields, in order: J gene, clone size, V gene, D gene, CDR3 DNA, CDR3 protein. D genes are given only for firm matches. Size tells how often a clone was seen (once, few, many) or the class of an expanded clone, and some rows leave it out.

>TRBJ1-2|NA|TRBV6-5|NA
TGTGCCAGCAGTTTCAGGGGCTATGGCTACACCTTC
CASSFRGYGYTF
>TRBJ2-3|NA|TRBV5-4|TRBD2
TGTGCCAGCAGCAGCTCGATTCTAGCGGACTACACAGATACGCAGTATTTT
CASSSSILADYTDTQYF
>TRBJ1-2|few|TRBV11-2|NA
TGTGCCAGCAGCCAGTCCCGGGGCTATGGCTACACCTTC
CASSQSRGYGYTF
>TRBJ2-2|NA|TRBV6-4|NA
TGTGCCAGCAGTGCCTCGCTAGGGAACACCGGGGAGCTGTTTTTT
CASSASLGNTGELFF
>TRBJ1-4|NA|TRBV5-5|NA
TGTGCCAGCAGCTTGGCTTCGGGGGTTGGTGAAAAACTGTTTTTT
CASSLASGVGEKLFF
>TRBJ1-1|NA|TRBV5-1|NA
TGCGCCAGCAGCTTCCTGGGGGGGACCACTGAAGCTTTCTTT
CASSFLGGTTEAFF
>TRBJ1-6|NA|TRBV25-1|NA
TGTGCCAGCAGTGATTATTCAGGCGGAGGTTCACCCCTCCACTTT
CASSDYSGGGSPLHF
>TRBJ2-5|NA|TRBV5-1|TRBD1
TGCGCCAGCAGCCCGGGACAGATTTCGGAGACCCAGTACTTC
CASSPGQISETQYF
>TRBJ1-1|NA|TRBV6-5|TRBD1
TGTGCCAGCAGTCGTCCCGGGACAGGGAAAGCTTTCTTT
CASSRPGTGKAFF
>TRBJ1-1|NA|TRBV9|NA
TGTGCCAGCAGCCCCTCGGGGGGGGAAGCTTTCTTT
CASSPSGGEAFF
>TRBJ1-1|NA|TRBV19|NA
TGTGCCACGGGGGACACTGAAGCTTTCTTT
CATGDTEAFF
>TRBJ1-5|NA|TRBV5-4|NA
TGTGCCAGCAGCTTACGAGGGACAAATGTGGGCAATCAGCCCCAGCATTTT
CASSLRGTNVGNQPQHF
>TRBJ1-4|NA|TRBV14|TRBD1
TGTGCCAGCAGCGTCAGGGGGACAGGGAAAGAAAAACTGTTTTTT
CASSVRGTGKEKLFF
>TRBJ2-5|few|TRBV30|TRBD1
TGTGCCTGGGGGACAGGGGGCGCGGAGACCCAGTACTTC
CAWGTGGAETQYF
>TRBJ1-3|NA|TRBV6-5|NA
TGTGCCAGCAGGGGGCCGAACTCTGGAAACACCATATATTTT
CASRGPNSGNTIYF
>TRBJ2-1|NA|TRBV18|NA
TGTGCCAGCTCACCACCGTCCGCGAGAGGGGGCAATGAGCAGTTCTTC
CASSPPSARGGNEQFF
>TRBJ2-5|NA|TRBV28|NA
TGTGCCAGCAGTTTCCGAGTGGTAGAAGAGACCCAGTACTTC
CASSFRVVEETQYF
>TRBJ1-5|NA|TRBV5-1|TRBD1
TGCGCCAGCAAGGTGGGGACAGGGCTCAATCAGCCCCAGCATTTT
CASKVGTGLNQPQHF
>TRBJ1-5|NA|TRBV4-1|NA
TGCGCCAGCAGCCAAGGAGGGTCCACCGGGAGCAATCAGCCCCAGCATTTT
CASSQGGSTGSNQPQHF
>TRBJ1-4|NA|TRBV5-1|TRBD1
TGCGCCAGCAGCGCGCCGGGACAGTCTAATGAAAAACTGTTTTTT
CASSAPGQSNEKLFF
>TRBJ2-5|NA|TRBV27|TRBD1
TGTGCCAGCAGTCCAGGACAGGGCTGGGAGACCCAGTACTTC
CASSPGQGWETQYF
>TRBJ2-3|NA|TRBV4-3|TRBD2
TGCGCCAGCAGCCAAGATCAACTAGCGGGGGGGGGCTGGTCGGATACGCAGTATTTT
CASSQDQLAGGGWSDTQYF
>TRBJ1-6|NA|TRBV5-6|TRBD1
TGTGCCAGCAGCTTGAGGGGGCATTTTGGTTCACCCCTCCACTTT
CASSLRGHFGSPLHF
>TRBJ1-4|NA|TRBV4-3|NA
TGCGCCAGCAGCCGCACACAGGCAACTAATGAAAAACTGTTTTTT
CASSRTQATNEKLFF
>TRBJ1-1|NA|TRBV9|NA
TGTGCCAGCAGCGTAGTTGGGGGGGGCACTGAAGCTTTCTTT
CASSVVGGGTEAFF
>TRBJ2-7|few|TRBV7-2|NA
TGTGCCAGCAGTTCTGGGGGAGGGGGGCCCTCCTACGAGCAGTACTTC
CASSSGGGGPSYEQYF
>TRBJ1-2|NA|TRBV11-2|TRBD1
TGTGCCAGCAGCTTACAGGGGGTAGGCTACACCTTC
CASSLQGVGYTF
>TRBJ2-7|NA|TRBV5-8|NA
TGTGCCAGCCCGACCGGGACACAATTCTCCTACGAGCAGTACTTC
CASPTGTQFSYEQYF
>TRBJ2-6|few|TRBV4-1|NA
TGCGCCAGCAGCCAATTGAGGTGGACAGCCTCTGGGGCCAACGTCCTGACTTTC
CASSQLRWTASGANVLTF
>TRBJ2-5|NA|TRBV7-9|NA
TGTGCCAGCAGCTTATCTGCAGGGGCCGCGGGGACCCAGTACTTC
CASSLSAGAAGTQYF
>TRBJ1-1|NA|TRBV27|NA
TGTGCCAGCAGTAGCCTGGAGCCGAACACTGAAGCTTTCTTT
CASSSLEPNTEAFF
>TRBJ1-6|NA|TRBV5-1|TRBD1
TGCGCCAGCAGCTTGGACGACAGGGGCCAACGACCCCTCCACTTT
CASSLDDRGQRPLHF
>TRBJ1-1|NA|TRBV19|NA
TGTGCCAGTAGTATCGGGGGTTGGGAGGGCACTGAAGCTTTCTTT
CASSIGGWEGTEAFF
>TRBJ2-7|NA|TRBV4-3|NA
TGCGCCAGCAGCCAAGTGCTGCAGTCCTACGAGCAGTACTTC
CASSQVLQSYEQYF
>TRBJ2-7|NA|TRBV14|NA
TGTGCCAGCAGCCTGCGGGGTTACTACGAGCAGTACTTC
CASSLRGYYEQYF
>TRBJ2-4|NA|TRBV21-1|NA
TGTGCCAGCAGCGCGGGGATTCGGACAGGGGAAAGACTAGCCAAAAACATTCAGTACTTC
CASSAGIRTGERLAKNIQYF
>TRBJ1-6|few|TRBV28|NA
TGTGCCAGCTTCGCGGCAGTACGCGGAAATTCACCCCTCCACTTT
CASFAAVRGNSPLHF
>TRBJ2-7|few|TRBV19|NA
TGTGCCAGTAGTATACGCGGGGGCCGCTACGAGCAGTACTTC
CASSIRGGRYEQYF
>TRBJ1-4|NA|TRBV6-5|NA
TGTGCCAGCAGGCGGACAGATAATGAAAAACTGTTTTTT
CASRRTDNEKLFF
>TRBJ2-5|few|TRBV19|TRBD2
TGTGCCAGTAGTATGGGTTTAGCGGGCCTACAAGAGACCCAGTACTTC
CASSMGLAGLQETQYF
>TRBJ1-2|NA|TRBV28|TRBD1
TGTGCCAGCAGTCCCGGGGGGGGACAGGGGACCTATGGCTACACCTTC
CASSPGGGQGTYGYTF
>TRBJ2-5|few|TRBV4-1|NA
TGCGCCAGCAGCGAGATAGCGTACGAGACCCAGTACTTC
CASSEIAYETQYF
>TRBJ2-1|NA|TRBV19|TRBD1
TGTGCCAGTAGTCCGGGACAGGGGAATGAGCAGTTCTTC
CASSPGQGNEQFF
>TRBJ2-3|few|TRBV6-1|NA
TGTGCCAAACAGGATCTCACAGATACGCAGTATTTT
CAKQDLTDTQYF
>TRBJ2-7|NA|TRBV9|NA
TGTGCCAGCAGCGTAGCTACTAGCCAAATCCCCTACGAGCAGTACTTC
CASSVATSQIPYEQYF
>TRBJ1-5|few|TRBV7-8|NA
TGTGCCAGCAGCCCAGGCAGGGCAGAACTCCAGCATTTT
CASSPGRAELQHF
>TRBJ1-2|NA|TRBV2|NA
TGTGCCAGCAGTGATAATCCTGTTTATGGCTACACCTTC
CASSDNPVYGYTF
>TRBJ2-5|NA|TRBV18|NA
TGTGCCAGCTCTCGAACCACAGGGTACCAAGAGACCCAGTACTTC
CASSRTTGYQETQYF
>TRBJ2-7|NA|TRBV29-1|TRBD1
TGCAGCGTTCAAACAGGGGGCGTTTACGAGCAGTACTTC
CSVQTGGVYEQYF
>TRBJ1-5|NA|TRBV19|TRBD1
TGTGCCAGTAGTATAGGGGTTATAGGGGGCCGAGCCCAGCATTTT
CASSIGVIGGRAQHF
>TRBJ2-5|NA|TRBV19|NA
TGTGCCAGTAGCCCCATAAGAGGGGGGGCGGAAGAGACCCAGTACTTC
CASSPIRGGAEETQYF
>TRBJ1-3|few|TRBV7-9|NA
TGTGCCAGCAGCTTAGGGACAGTGTACTCTGGAAACACCATATATTTT
CASSLGTVYSGNTIYF
>TRBJ2-7|NA|TRBV10-1|TRBD1
TGCGCCAGCAGTGAAATGGCAGGGGGTACCTACGAGCAGTACTTC
CASSEMAGGTYEQYF
>TRBJ1-1|NA|TRBV21-1|NA
TGTGCCAGCAGCGAACACTTACTGGATCCTGAGACAGGATTTCACACTGAAGCTTTCTTT
CASSEHLLDPETGFHTEAFF
>TRBJ2-3|NA|TRBV5-6|NA
TGTGCCAGCGCACACCAGAGCACAGATACGCAGTATTTT
CASAHQSTDTQYF
>TRBJ2-5|NA|TRBV28|NA
TGTGCCAGCAGTACAGGGCAAGAGACCCAGTACTTC
CASSTGQETQYF
>TRBJ2-1|once|TRBV15|TRBD1
TGTGCCACCAGCAGAGATCGGGACAGGGGGCACAATGAGCAGTTCTTC
CATSRDRDRGHNEQFF
>TRBJ1-1|once|TRBV2|NA
TGTGCCAGCAGTTTGGCAGGGGTAATTGGAACTGAAGCTTTCTTT
CASSLAGVIGTEAFF